This TCR beta chain was obtained from a study of blood T cell repertoires in COVID-19. Study in general: COVID-19 samples from acute and convalescent phases originated in the United States, Italy and Spain. From T cells, B-cell-depleted T cells, or PBMCs came the material, which was cDNA or gDNA.

Per the study methods: Estimation of nucleated cell counts relied on the amplification of reference gene primers. Measured with immunoSEQ multiplex PCR; TCRdb has only the in-frame clones, and not every one. V and J calls and clone size are copied from that table; D and trimming were computed from the DNA. The sample shows tens of thousands of clones, roughly 80% of them seen only once. Trimming stripped 3 bases from V and 8 bases from J, with 14 bases between. The CDR3 length is 14 residues. Germline lookup yields CDR1 DFQATT and CDR2 SNEGSKA (reference sequence). Material for sequencing was peripheral blood. The chain combines TRBV20-1 with TRBJ1-6; D is perhaps TRBD1 (5 bases). This TCR was sampled from a man in his forties with acute or convalescent COVID-19. The chain's CDR3 is CSASRGSVDSPLHF. The CDR3 DNA sequence: TGCAGTGCTAGTAGGGGCTCAGTTGATTCACCCCTCCACTTT.